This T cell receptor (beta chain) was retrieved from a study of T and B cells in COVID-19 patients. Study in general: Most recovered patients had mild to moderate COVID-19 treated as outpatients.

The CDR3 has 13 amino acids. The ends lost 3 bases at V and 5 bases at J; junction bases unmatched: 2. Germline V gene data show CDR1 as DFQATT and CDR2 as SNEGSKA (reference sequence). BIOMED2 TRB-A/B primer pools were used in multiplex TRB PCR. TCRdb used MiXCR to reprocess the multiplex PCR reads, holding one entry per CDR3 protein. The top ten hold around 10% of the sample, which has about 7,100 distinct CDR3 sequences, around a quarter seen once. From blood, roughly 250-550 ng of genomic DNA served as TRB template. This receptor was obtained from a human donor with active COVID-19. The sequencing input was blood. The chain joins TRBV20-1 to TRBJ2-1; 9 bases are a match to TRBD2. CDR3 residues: CSARTSGDNEQFF. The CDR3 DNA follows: TGCAGTGCTAGGACTAGCGGAGACAATGAGCAGTTCTTC.